A selection of T cell receptor beta chains follows, all from one sample in a study of vaccination effects on CD4 cells after COVID-19. Their recognized antigens are unknown. Sequencing used immunoSEQ multiplex PCR; TCRdb keeps in-frame clones, though not all of them. The data show tens of thousands of clones, over 75% seen once. The sequencing used CD4+ T cells from PBMCs cultured with HCoV-NL63 spike peptides, collected after COVID-19 vaccination. These receptors all stem from a human donor who received a COVID-19 vaccine. The CDR3 runs from the conserved cysteine through the conserved F or W. D genes are given only for firm matches. Clone size, where shown, is once, few, many, or a class for clones that have expanded.

TRBJ1-2 | - | TRBD1 | 15 | TRBV29-1 | TGCAGCGTTGAATTCCAGGGGGAGTGGGAATATGGCTACACCTTC | CSVEFQGEWEYGYTF
TRBJ1-2 | - | - | 14 | TRBV29-1 | TGCAGCGCGGGGTCGGGGGGCGCTAACTATGGCTACACCTTC | CSAGSGGANYGYTF
TRBJ1-2 | - | - | 11 | TRBV7-9 | TGTGCCAGCAGCTCGAACTATGGCTACACCTTC | CASSSNYGYTF
TRBJ1-4 | - | - | 15 | TRBV5-4 | TGTGCCAGCAGCCACGGGACTGACACTAATGAAAAACTGTTTTTT | CASSHGTDTNEKLFF
TRBJ2-3 | - | - | 16 | TRBV15 | TGTGCCACCAGCAGAGTAGTAGGGGGGGAACCAGATACGCAGTATTTT | CATSRVVGGEPDTQYF
TRBJ2-3 | - | TRBD2 | 15 | TRBV2 | TGTGCCAGCAGCGCTAGCGGAACTAGCACAGATACGCAGTATTTT | CASSASGTSTDTQYF
TRBJ2-7 | - | TRBD1 | 14 | TRBV30 | TGTGCCTGCAAGCCCGGGACAGGGGTTCACGAGCAGTACTTC | CACKPGTGVHEQYF
TRBJ2-4 | - | - | 16 | TRBV3-1/TRBV3-2 | TGTGCCAGCAGCCAAGATCTTCTTCCGGCCAAAAACATTCAGTACTTC | CASSQDLLPAKNIQYF
TRBJ2-7 | - | TRBD1 | 15 | TRBV6-6 | TGTGCCAGCAGCCAGCGACAGGGGGCGAAAGACGAGCAGTACTTC | CASSQRQGAKDEQYF
TRBJ1-5 | - | - | 13 | TRBV2 | TGTGCCAGCAGTGACAGGGACAATCAGCCCCAGCATTTT | CASSDRDNQPQHF
TRBJ1-1 | - | - | 18 | TRBV12-5 | TGTGCTAGTGGTTTGGTACTAGGAGCGAAGTCTATGAACACTGAAGCTTTCTTT | CASGLVLGAKSMNTEAFF
TRBJ1-2 | - | TRBD1 | 20 | TRBV10-3 | TGTGCCATCAGTGAGTCAGCAGGTCAGGGGGGAAAACCCCCTAACTATGGCTACACCTTC | CAISESAGQGGKPPNYGYTF
TRBJ2-7 | - | TRBD2 | 17 | TRBV19 | TGTGCCAGTAGTATGATCCTCGCGGGAGGCATCTCCTACGAGCAGTACTTC | CASSMILAGGISYEQYF
TRBJ2-3 | - | - | 14 | TRBV6-5 | TGTGCCAGCAGCGACGGGGCCTACACAGATACGCAGTATTTT | CASSDGAYTDTQYF
TRBJ2-1 | - | - | 13 | TRBV11-2 | TGTGCCAGCAGCTTAGAACCCGGCAATGAGCAGTTCTTC | CASSLEPGNEQFF
TRBJ2-1 | few | TRBD2 | 16 | TRBV27 | TGTGCCAGCAGTTTATCGGTAGCGGGAGGGCCCGGTGAGCAGTTCTTC | CASSLSVAGGPGEQFF
TRBJ2-1 | - | TRBD2 | 15 | TRBV6-2/TRBV6-3 | TGTGCCAGCAGCCGACTAGCCGGAACCCACAATGAGCAGTTCTTC | CASSRLAGTHNEQFF
TRBJ1-2 | few | - | 12 | TRBV2 | TGTGCCAGCGGGACCCCTCCTAATGGCTACACCTTC | CASGTPPNGYTF
TRBJ1-3 | - | - | 14 | TRBV5-8 | TGTGCCAGCAGCTTGGAAGGGAGCGGAAACACCATATATTTT | CASSLEGSGNTIYF
TRBJ2-3 | - | - | 17 | TRBV11-2 | TGTGCCAGCAGCTTAGGCCGCCTGGGGACCAACACAGATACGCAGTATTTT | CASSLGRLGTNTDTQYF
TRBJ2-3 | - | TRBD2 | 18 | TRBV3-1/TRBV3-2 | TGTGCCAGCAGCCAAGGGGGACTAGCGGGAGGAAGGACAGATACGCAGTATTTT | CASSQGGLAGGRTDTQYF
TRBJ2-7 | - | - | 12 | TRBV7-2 | TGTGCCAGCAGCCAACAGACCTACGAGCAGTACTTC | CASSQQTYEQYF
TRBJ2-1 | - | - | 15 | TRBV7-8 | TGTGCCAGCAGTCCTAGTCGTAGCTCCTACAATGAGCAGTTCTTC | CASSPSRSSYNEQFF
TRBJ1-5 | - | - | 20 | TRBV7-8 | TGTGCCAGCAGCTTCAACAATTTCAGGAGGGGTGGTGGAGGAAATCAGCCCCAGCATTTT | CASSFNNFRRGGGGNQPQHF
TRBJ2-6 | - | - | 15 | TRBV7-9 | TGTGCCAGCAGCTTAGTCACAACTGGGGCCAACGTCCTGACTTTC | CASSLVTTGANVLTF
TRBJ2-3 | - | - | 14 | TRBV29-1 | TGCAGCGTTGATCCACGAGGGTCCACAGATACGCAGTATTTT | CSVDPRGSTDTQYF
TRBJ1-6 | few | - | 14 | TRBV27 | TGTGCCAGCAACCGAGAGGGAAATAATTCACCCCTCCACTTT | CASNREGNNSPLHF
TRBJ2-3 | - | - | 12 | TRBV2 | TGTGCCAGCAGGACTAGTTCAGATACGCAGTATTTT | CASRTSSDTQYF
TRBJ1-2 | - | - | 18 | TRBV27 | TGTGCCAGCAGTTTACTACGTGATATTCGGGGTCCTAACTATGGCTACACCTTC | CASSLLRDIRGPNYGYTF
TRBJ2-3 | - | - | 15 | TRBV10-1 | TGCGCCAGCAGTGAGTCTTGCGCAGTCACAGATACGCAGTATTTT | CASSESCAVTDTQYF
TRBJ1-2 | - | - | 15 | TRBV11-2 | TGTGCCAGCAGCTTGGCCCTTACGTTGCCCTATGGCTACACCTTC | CASSLALTLPYGYTF
TRBJ1-2 | few | - | 13 | TRBV3-1/TRBV3-2 | TGTGCCAGCAGCCAAGAGAGGGGAGCCGGCTACACCTTC | CASSQERGAGYTF
TRBJ1-4 | - | - | 16 | TRBV5-8 | TGTGCCAGCAGCTTTTCGGTGCGGAGGAGCGTAGGGCCACTGTTTTTT | CASSFSVRRSVGPLFF
TRBJ2-1 | - | - | 16 | TRBV4-1 | TGCGCCAGCAGCCAAGAGCCCCCCCCCAAGTTCAATGAGCAGTTCTTC | CASSQEPPPKFNEQFF
TRBJ1-6 | - | TRBD1 | 13 | TRBV5-6 | TGTGCCAGCAGCTTATCAGGGGGCGCGGGCCTCCACTTT | CASSLSGGAGLHF
TRBJ2-7 | - | - | 14 | TRBV27 | TGTGCCAGCAGTTCGCCAGGGGGGGCGAGTAAGCAGTACTTC | CASSSPGGASKQYF
TRBJ2-1 | - | TRBD1 | 16 | TRBV10-3 | TGTGCCATCAGCCCAACGAGGCAGGGGGCTGAGGTTGAGCAGTTCTTC | CAISPTRQGAEVEQFF
TRBJ2-5 | few | - | 13 | TRBV5-6 | TGTGCCAGCAGCTTCTTCAGGGGAGAGACCCAGTACTTC | CASSFFRGETQYF
TRBJ2-5 | - | - | 13 | TRBV27 | TGTGCCAGCAGTTGGGCAGGCCAAGAGACCCAGTACTTC | CASSWAGQETQYF